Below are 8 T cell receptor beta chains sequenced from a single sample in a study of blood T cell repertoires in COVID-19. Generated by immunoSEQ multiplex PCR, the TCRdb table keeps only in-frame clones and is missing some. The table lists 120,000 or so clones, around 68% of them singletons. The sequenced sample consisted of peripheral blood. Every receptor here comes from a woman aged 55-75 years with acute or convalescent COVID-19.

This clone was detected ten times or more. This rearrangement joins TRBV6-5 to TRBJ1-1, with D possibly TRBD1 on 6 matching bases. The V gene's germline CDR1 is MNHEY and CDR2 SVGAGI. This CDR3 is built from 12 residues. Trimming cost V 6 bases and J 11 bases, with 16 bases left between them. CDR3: CASSLGQSRAFF. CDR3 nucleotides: TGTGCCAGCAGCCTAGGACAGAGTCGGGCTTTCTTT.

CDR3 protein: CASSEGQGRRGQYF. In DNA form, the CDR3 reads TGTGCCAGCAGTGAAGGACAGGGTCGCCGTGGGCAGTACTTC. The V and J genes are TRBV25-1 and TRBJ2-7; 8 nucleotides match TRBD1. CDR3 length equals 14 residues. Germline assignment: CDR1 MGHDK and CDR2 SYGVNS. V dropped 2 bases and J dropped 9; count of bases not matched to a gene: 9.

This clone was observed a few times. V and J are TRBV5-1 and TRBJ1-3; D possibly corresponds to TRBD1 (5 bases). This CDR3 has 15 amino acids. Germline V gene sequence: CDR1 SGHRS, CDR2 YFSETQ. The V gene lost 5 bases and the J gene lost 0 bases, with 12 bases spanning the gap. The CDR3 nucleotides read TGCGCCAGCAGAGAAGGGGCCCGCTCTGGAAACACCATATATTTT. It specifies CASREGARSGNTIYF.

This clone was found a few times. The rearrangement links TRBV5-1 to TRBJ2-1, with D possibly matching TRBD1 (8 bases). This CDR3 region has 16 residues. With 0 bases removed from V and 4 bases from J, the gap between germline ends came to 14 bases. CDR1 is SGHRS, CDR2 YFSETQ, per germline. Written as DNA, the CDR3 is TGCGCCAGCAGCTTGGGGACAGGGAGGGGATACAATGAGCAGTTCTTC. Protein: CASSLGTGRGYNEQFF.

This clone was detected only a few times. CDR3 DNA sequence: TGTGCCAGCAGCTTAGGCAGGGGCGGCGGGTTTAGGATGAACACTGAAGCTTTCTTT. This encodes CASSLGRGGGFRMNTEAFF. The V call is TRBV7-2, the J call TRBJ1-1; D possibly corresponds to TRBD1 (6 bases). Between the trimmed V and J ends, which lost 1 base and 0 bases, there was a span of 21 bases. Germline V gene lookup returns CDR1 SGHTA and CDR2 FQGNSA. The CDR3 has 19 residues.

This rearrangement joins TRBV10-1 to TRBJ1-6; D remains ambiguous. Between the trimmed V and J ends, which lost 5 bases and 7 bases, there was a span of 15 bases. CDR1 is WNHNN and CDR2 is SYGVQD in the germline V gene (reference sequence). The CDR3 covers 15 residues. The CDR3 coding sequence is TGCGCCAGCAGTAAGGAGGGTTCGGTGAATTCACCCCTCCACTTT. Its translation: CASSKEGSVNSPLHF.

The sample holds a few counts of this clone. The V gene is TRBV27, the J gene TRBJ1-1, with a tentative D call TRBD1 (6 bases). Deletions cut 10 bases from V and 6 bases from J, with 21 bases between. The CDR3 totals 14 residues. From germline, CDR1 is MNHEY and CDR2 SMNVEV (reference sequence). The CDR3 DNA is TGTGCCACGAAACAAACAGGGTTGAGTCCTGAAGCTTTCTTT. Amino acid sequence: CATKQTGLSPEAFF.

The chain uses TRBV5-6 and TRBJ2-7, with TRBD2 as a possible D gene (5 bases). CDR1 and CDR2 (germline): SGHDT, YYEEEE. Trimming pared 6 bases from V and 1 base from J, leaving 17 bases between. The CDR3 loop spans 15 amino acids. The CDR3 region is CASTTITRTSYEQYF. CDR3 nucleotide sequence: TGTGCCAGCACCACAATTACCAGGACTTCCTACGAGCAGTACTTC. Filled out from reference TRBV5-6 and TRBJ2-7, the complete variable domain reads DAGVTQSPTHLIKTRGQQVTLRCSPKSGHDTVSWYQQALGQGPQFIFQYYEEEERQRGNFPDRFSGHQFPNYSSELNVNALLLGDSALYLCASTTITRTSYEQYFGPGTRLTVT.